Listed here are 25 T cell receptor beta chains from one sample, sequenced in a study of CD8 T cells in ankylosing spondylitis. In TCRdb, the 5' RACE reads were re-called with MiXCR into one record per CDR3 protein. The sample holds 100,000 to 150,000 distinct CDR3 sequences, about a tenth seen once. The material sequenced was blood, either unsorted or a sorted T cell fraction (not recorded which). The receptors shown here come from a male donor with ankylosing spondylitis or in good health (not recorded which).

This clonotype was recorded many times. The gene calls are TRBV20-1 and TRBJ2-5; D possibly corresponds to TRBD2 (6 bases). Trimming left V 6 bases short and J 2 bases short, with 16 bases between. Germline V lookup: CDR1 DFQATT, CDR2 SNEGSKA (reference sequence). The CDR3 runs to 14 residues. The CDR3 region has the DNA TGCAGTGCACGGAGGGGCGGACCACAAGAGACCCAGTACTTC. Amino acids: CSARRGGPQETQYF.

This clonotype has a count of ten or more. The rearrangement links TRBV7-2 to TRBJ2-7, with TRBD2 matching over 9 bases. From germline, CDR1 is SGHTA and CDR2 FQGNSA. V was clipped by 1 base and J by 0 bases; unmatched bases: 7. The CDR3 covers 17 residues. CDR3 amino acids: CASSLVGGTSLSYEQYF. DNA of the CDR3: TGTGCCAGCAGCTTAGTCGGGGGGACTAGCCTCTCCTACGAGCAGTACTTC.

The rearrangement joins TRBV7-3 to TRBJ1-1; 7 nucleotides agree with TRBD1. The germline CDR1 and CDR2 sequences are SGHTA and FQGTGA. The ends lost 4 bases at V and 4 bases at J; junction bases unmatched: 15. This CDR3 region has 17 residues. In DNA form, the CDR3 reads TGTGCCAGCAGCTCTACCCCTCAGGGGGTGTTTGGCACTGAAGCTTTCTTT. It specifies CASSSTPQGVFGTEAFF.

Only a few counts were recorded for this clonotype. J is TRBJ2-2 and V is TRBV5-4, with D possibly TRBD1 on 6 matching bases. CDR1 is SGHNT and CDR2 is YYREEE in the germline V gene (reference sequence). CDR3 length equals 16 residues. The ends were cut back, 1 base at V and 0 bases at J, with 10 bases in the middle. CDR3: CASSLFRGSNTGELFF. The CDR3 region has the DNA TGTGCCAGCAGCTTGTTCAGGGGTTCGAACACCGGGGAGCTGTTTTTT.

This clonotype was found many times. CDR3 in DNA: TGTGCCAGCAGTGACGGTGTGCGGGCGGTGGCTTTCTTT. It translates to CASSDGVRAVAFF. V gene TRBV25-1 combines with J gene TRBJ1-1; D gene unclear. The germline V and J ends were trimmed by 3 bases and 11 bases, with 16 bases remaining between them. Germline-derived CDR1 and CDR2 are MGHDK and SYGVNS. The CDR3 has 13 residues.

The gene calls are TRBV18 and TRBJ1-2; TRBD1 might be the D (6 bases). The CDR3 runs to 14 residues. The germline V gene has CDR1 KGHSH and CDR2 LQKENI. The germline V and J ends were trimmed by 3 bases and 8 bases, with 16 bases remaining between them. The DNA of the CDR3 is TGTGCCAGCTCACCCCGGTGGCAGGGACAAGGCTACACCTTC. This codes for CASSPRWQGQGYTF.

This clonotype was detected ten times or more. Here the CDR3 reads CSTKTGSTGELFF. CDR3 nucleotide sequence: TGCAGCACAAAAACAGGGTCCACCGGGGAGCTGTTTTTT. The rearrangement links TRBV29-1 to TRBJ2-2; D might be TRBD1 (6 bases). The CDR3 extends over 13 amino acids. The V gene lost 8 bases and the J gene lost 4 bases, with 14 bases spanning the gap. Looked up from germline, CDR1 is SQVTM and CDR2 is ANQGSEA.

The J gene is TRBJ1-2, the V gene TRBV20-1; D ambiguous. CDR3 length equals 13 residues. Germline V gives CDR1 DFQATT, CDR2 SNEGSKA (reference sequence). V was shortened by 3 bases and J by 7 bases, with 15 bases between the two germline ends. Written as DNA, the CDR3 is TGCAGTGCTAGGGGGTTTGGTATTCCTGGCTACACCTTC. The encoded protein is CSARGFGIPGYTF.

This clonotype has more than one count but fewer than ten. The chain links TRBV20-1 to TRBJ2-4, with D unresolved. With 3 bases removed from V and 4 bases from J, the gap between germline ends came to 10 bases. The length of the CDR3 is 13 residues. CDR1 is DFQATT and CDR2 is SNEGSKA in the germline V gene (reference sequence). The CDR3 DNA follows: TGCAGTGCTAGCTTTTCGGGTAAAAACATTCAGTACTTC. Translation gives CSASFSGKNIQYF.

J is TRBJ1-1 and V is TRBV6-1; 8 bases are shared with TRBD1. V dropped 6 bases and J dropped 5; count of bases not matched to a gene: 11. CDR3 length equals 15 residues. The germline V gene has CDR1 MNHNS and CDR2 SASEGT. The CDR3 DNA reads TGTGCCAGCAGATCCGGGACAGGTTTGGGGACTGAAGCTTTCTTT. It encodes CASRSGTGLGTEAFF.

This clonotype was seen more than once but under ten times. The rearrangement links TRBV15 to TRBJ2-7; 8 nucleotides align to TRBD1. Trimming at V came to 6 bases and at J to 2 bases, leaving 6 bases not matched to a gene. Germline assignment: CDR1 LNHNV and CDR2 YYDKDF (reference sequence). This CDR3 has 14 amino acids. DNA of the CDR3: TGTGCCACCAGGCGTGGGACAGGCCCCTACGAGCAGTACTTC. Translating gives CATRRGTGPYEQYF.

This clonotype was seen a few times. The V gene is TRBV6-2 or TRBV6-3, the J gene TRBJ2-1, with D possibly TRBD2 on 6 matching bases. The germline gives CDR1 MNHEY, CDR2 SVGEGT. The CDR3 extends over 14 amino acids. V was shortened by 6 bases and J by 10 bases, with 19 bases between the two germline ends. The CDR3, as DNA: TGTGCCAGCAGACCCCCTGGCGGGATTTGGGAGCAGTTCTTC. This encodes CASRPPGGIWEQFF.

The chain combines TRBV14 with TRBJ2-1; D not certain. Germline V gene lookup returns CDR1 SGHDN and CDR2 FVKESK. The V end lost 0 bases, the J end lost 9 bases, and 15 bases lay between the germline ends. The CDR3 length is 15 residues. The DNA of the CDR3 is TGTGCCAGCAGCCAAGAAGGTATCGTACCTCTTGAGCAGTTCTTC. It codes for CASSQEGIVPLEQFF. The entire variable domain, with the rest obtained from reference TRBV14 and TRBJ2-1, is as follows: EAGVTQFPSHSVIEKGQTVTLRCDPISGHDNLYWYRRVMGKEIKFLLHFVKESKQDESGMPNNRFLAERTGGTYSTLKVQPAELEDSGVYFCASSQEGIVPLEQFFGPGTRLTVL.

J is TRBJ2-7 and V is TRBV20-1, with a possible D match to TRBD2 (5 bases). There are 14 residues in the CDR3. Trimming removed 5 bases at V and 2 bases at J, with 16 bases between. Germline V gives CDR1 DFQATT, CDR2 SNEGSKA (reference sequence). The CDR3 DNA reads TGCAGTGCTTTAACCGAGGGAGTCGCCTACGAGCAGTACTTC. It translates to CSALTEGVAYEQYF.

This clonotype was seen repeatedly, ten times or more. An end of the junction differs from the germline gene, which may be a read error. The chain employs TRBV5-1 and TRBJ2-3; possibly TRBD2 for D (6 bases). Germline V gene data show CDR1 as SGHRS and CDR2 as YFSETQ. The CDR3 loop spans 17 amino acids. Written as DNA, the CDR3 is TGCGCCATCAGCGCTAACCCCGGGACTCGCTCTGGTGATACGCAGTATTTT. Its protein is CAISANPGTRSGDTQYF.

This clonotype was seen more than once but under ten times. The J gene is TRBJ2-7, the V gene TRBV7-2; the match to TRBD1 covers 7 bases. The ends lost 4 bases at V and 5 bases at J; junction bases unmatched: 11. The CDR3 has 15 residues. Germline V gene sequence: CDR1 SGHTA, CDR2 FQGNSA. CDR3 DNA: TGTGCCAGCAGCTCCGGAAAGGGGGCTTTCGACGAGCAGTACTTC. It is translated as CASSSGKGAFDEQYF. Based on the CDR3 plus reference TRBV7-2 and TRBJ2-7, the full variable domain is GAGVSQSPSNKVTEKGKDVELRCDPISGHTALYWYRQSLGQGLEFLIYFQGNSAPDKSGLPSDRFSAERTGGSVSTLTIQRTQQEDSAVYLCASSSGKGAFDEQYFGPGTRLTVT.

This clonotype was counted at least ten times. The chain employs TRBV7-8 and TRBJ2-3; no clear D. There are 17 residues in the CDR3. The germline CDR1 and CDR2 sequences are SGHVS and FQNEAQ. V lost 1 base to trimming and J lost 2 bases, with 16 bases between them. The CDR3 nucleotides read TGTGCCAGCAGCTTAGATTTGAAGAGCCTGATCACAGATACGCAGTATTTT. This encodes CASSLDLKSLITDTQYF. The complete variable domain, with remaining parts taken from reference TRBV7-8 and TRBJ2-3, reads GAGVSQSPRYKVAKRGQDVALRCDPISGHVSLFWYQQALGQGPEFLTYFQNEAQLDKSGLPSDRFFAERPEGSVSTLKIQRTQQEDSAVYLCASSLDLKSLITDTQYFGPGTRLTVL.

The rearrangement joins TRBV21-1 to TRBJ2-4; TRBD1 is the table's D call, not checked against the DNA. TRBV21-1 counts as a pseudogene. The CDR3 is 17 residues long. The CDR3 region is CASSKAALGRAKNIQYF. Written as DNA, the CDR3 is TGTGCCAGCAGCAAAGCCGCCCTGGGTCGAGCCAAAAACATTCAGTACTTC.

In its sample, this clonotype was seen many times. The CDR3 region is CASTGLAGYNEQFF. The CDR3 nucleotides read TGTGCCAGCACCGGACTAGCGGGCTACAATGAGCAGTTCTTC. This rearrangement joins TRBV12-3 or TRBV12-4 to TRBJ2-1; 11 bases match TRBD2. With 7 bases clipped from V and 3 bases from J, the junction kept 2 bases outside the gene matches. The CDR3 is made up of 14 amino acids.

This clonotype was seen a handful of times. This chain joins TRBV7-2 and TRBJ2-5; possible D gene TRBD2, 6 bases. The CDR3 has 15 amino acids. Trimming cost V 5 bases and J 3 bases, with 16 bases left between them. The germline CDR1 and CDR2 sequences are SGHTA and FQGNSA. For the CDR3, the DNA is TGTGCCAGCAGCCCTCTACCGGGAGTCGAAGAGACCCAGTACTTC. Translation gives CASSPLPGVEETQYF.

This clonotype was recorded a few times. The genes are TRBV12-3 or TRBV12-4 and TRBJ1-5; D may be TRBD1 (5 bases). Trimming took 1 base from V and 7 from J, leaving 11 bases between them. CDR3 length: 14 amino acids. Here the CDR3 reads CASSLVAGRQPQHF. The DNA of the CDR3 is TGTGCCAGCAGTTTAGTGGCAGGGAGACAGCCCCAGCATTTT.

The gene calls are TRBV5-1 and TRBJ2-2; D is unclear. The V end lost 4 bases, the J end lost 9 bases, and 22 bases lay between the germline ends. The CDR3 is 16 residues long. Germline lookup yields CDR1 SGHRS and CDR2 YFSETQ. CDR3 sequence: CASSPEVQSSSRELFF. The CDR3 DNA reads TGCGCCAGCAGCCCAGAAGTACAGTCCTCCAGCAGGGAGCTGTTTTTT.

The gene calls are TRBV5-1 and TRBJ2-5; weak D call: TRBD2 (5 bases). V shed 7 bases and J shed 2 bases, with 12 bases lying between them. The CDR3 is made up of 13 amino acids. Germline loops: CDR1 SGHRS, CDR2 YFSETQ. CDR3 DNA: TGCGCCAGCGCTGGACTGGGTCAAGAGACCCAGTACTTC. Its translation is CASAGLGQETQYF.

The chain combines TRBV20-1 with TRBJ2-2, with D possibly matching TRBD1 (5 bases). The CDR3 is 16 residues long. The germline gives CDR1 DFQATT, CDR2 SNEGSKA (reference sequence). The V and J ends lost 1 base and 4 bases respectively, with 16 bases between them. CDR3 DNA: TGCAGTGCTAGAGCCACAGGCCGGACGGTCACCGGGGAGCTGTTTTTT. The encoded protein is CSARATGRTVTGELFF.

Many counts were recorded for this clonotype. V and J are TRBV20-1 and TRBJ2-2; 9 bases map to TRBD2. J was trimmed by 3 bases and V by 2 bases; bases with no gene match: 1. The CDR3 sequence is 14 residues long. The germline V gene has CDR1 DFQATT and CDR2 SNEGSKA (reference sequence). In nucleotides, the CDR3 is TGCAGTGCTAGACTAGCGGGATACACCGGGGAGCTGTTTTTT. Translating gives CSARLAGYTGELFF.